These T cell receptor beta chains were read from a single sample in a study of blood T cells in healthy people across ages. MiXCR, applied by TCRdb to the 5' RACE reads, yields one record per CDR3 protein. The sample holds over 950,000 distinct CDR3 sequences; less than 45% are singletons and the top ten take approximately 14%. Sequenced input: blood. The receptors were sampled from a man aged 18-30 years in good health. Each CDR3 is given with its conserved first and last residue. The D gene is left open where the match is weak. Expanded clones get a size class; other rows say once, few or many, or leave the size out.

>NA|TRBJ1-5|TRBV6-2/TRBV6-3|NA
TGTGCCAGCAGTTACTACTCTCAGCCCCAGCATTTT
CASSYYSQPQHF
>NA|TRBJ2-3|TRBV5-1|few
TGCGCCAGCAGCTTGGTGGACTCTCGCACAGATACGCAGTATTTT
CASSLVDSRTDTQYF
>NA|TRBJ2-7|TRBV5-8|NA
TGTGCCAGCAGGACTCGAAAGGGGGCCTACGAGCAGTACTTC
CASRTRKGAYEQYF
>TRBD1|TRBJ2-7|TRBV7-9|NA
TGTGCCAGCAACCCAGGAGGGGGTACAGGGGGCTATGGTTACGACGAGCAGTACTTC
CASNPGGGTGGYGYDEQYF
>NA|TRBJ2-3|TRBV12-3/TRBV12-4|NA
TGTGCCAGCAGCGGTAGAGGGAACACAGATACGCAGTATTTT
CASSGRGNTDTQYF
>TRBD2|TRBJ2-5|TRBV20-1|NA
TGCAGTGCCCTAGAGCCGGCGGGGGGGCAAGAGACCCAGTACTTC
CSALEPAGGQETQYF
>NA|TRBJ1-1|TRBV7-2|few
TGTGCCAGCAGCTTCCTCTCCGGGGGGGGACGGAACACTGAAGCTTTCTTT
CASSFLSGGGRNTEAFF
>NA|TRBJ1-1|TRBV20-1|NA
TGCAGTGCTCCTGGGACTACGATGGCTTTCTTT
CSAPGTTMAFF
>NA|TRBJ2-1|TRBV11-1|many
TGTGCCAGCAGCCCAAAAACGGGTTGGGCAAACTTCATCAACAATGAGCAGTTCTTC
CASSPKTGWANFINNEQFF
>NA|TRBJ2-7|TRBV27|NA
TGTGCCAGCAGTGGATATGGCTCCTACGAGCAGTACTTC
CASSGYGSYEQYF
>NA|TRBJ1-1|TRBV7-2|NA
TGTGCCAGCAGCCTTGCTATTCGCTCAGGCACTGAAGCTTTCTTT
CASSLAIRSGTEAFF
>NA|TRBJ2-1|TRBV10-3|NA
TGTGCCATCAGTGAGTCACAGGGTGAGCAGTTCTTC
CAISESQGEQFF
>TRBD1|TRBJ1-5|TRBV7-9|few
TGTGCCAGCAGCTTAGGGGACAGGGGGGGTCAGCCCCAGCATTTT
CASSLGDRGGQPQHF
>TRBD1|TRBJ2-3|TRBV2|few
TGTGCCAGCAGAAGGGACAGCTCACCCGCAGATACGCAGTATTTT
CASRRDSSPADTQYF
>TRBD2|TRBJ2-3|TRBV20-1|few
TGCAGTGCTAGGCGTAGCGGGGGTTTCACAGATACGCAGTATTTT
CSARRSGGFTDTQYF
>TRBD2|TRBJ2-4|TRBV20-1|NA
TGCAGTGCAGAGGGAGGGGAAGCCAAAAACATTCAGTACTTC
CSAEGGEAKNIQYF
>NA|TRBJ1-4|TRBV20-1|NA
TGCAGTGCCCACCGGACGGTTAATGAAAAACTGTTTTTT
CSAHRTVNEKLFF
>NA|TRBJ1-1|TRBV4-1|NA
TGCGCCAGCAATAGCTTGACCGCAAGCGGGTATACTGAAGCTTTCTTT
CASNSLTASGYTEAFF
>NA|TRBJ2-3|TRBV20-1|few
TGCAGTGCTAGGGACCCGCTAGCCCAAAGCACAGATACGCAGTATTTT
CSARDPLAQSTDTQYF
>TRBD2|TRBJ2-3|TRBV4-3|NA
TGCGCCAGCAGCCAAGATGGGGCTAGCGGGACGTTTGGAGATACGCAGTATTTT
CASSQDGASGTFGDTQYF
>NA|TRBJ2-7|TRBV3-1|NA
TGTGCCAGCAGCCCCGTATGGGGGGCAAACGAGCAGTACTTC
CASSPVWGANEQYF
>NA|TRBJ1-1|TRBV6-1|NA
TGTGCCAGCAGGCGGGACGGAACTGTCACTGAAGCTTTCTTT
CASRRDGTVTEAFF
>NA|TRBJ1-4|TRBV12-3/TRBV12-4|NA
TGTGCCAGCAGTCTCAGTGGGCGAGAAAAACTGTTTTTT
CASSLSGREKLFF
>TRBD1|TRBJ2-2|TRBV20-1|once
TGCAGTGCTAGAGATGGGACAGGGAAATTCGACACCGGGGAGCTGTTTTTT
CSARDGTGKFDTGELFF
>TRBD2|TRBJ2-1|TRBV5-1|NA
TGCGCCAGCAACCCTTGGACTAGCGTAGACAATGAGCAGTTCTTC
CASNPWTSVDNEQFF
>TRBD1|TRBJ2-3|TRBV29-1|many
TGCAGCGTTGAAGGTGGGACAGGGCTCACAGATACGCAGTATTTT
CSVEGGTGLTDTQYF
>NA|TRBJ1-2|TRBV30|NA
TGTGCCTGGAGAGTGAGAGGGAACTATGGCTACACCTTC
CAWRVRGNYGYTF
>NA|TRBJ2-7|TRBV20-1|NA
TGCAGTGCAAAAACAGGAGGATACGAGCAGTACTTC
CSAKTGGYEQYF
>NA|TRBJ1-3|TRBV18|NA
TGTGCCAGCTCAAGATCTTCGGGCGCGGGACAAGCCAGATCTGGAAACACCATATATTTT
CASSRSSGAGQARSGNTIYF
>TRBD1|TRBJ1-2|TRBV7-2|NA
TGTGCCAGCAGCTTAGCTGGGACAGGGGGCTTCAATGGCTACACCTTC
CASSLAGTGGFNGYTF
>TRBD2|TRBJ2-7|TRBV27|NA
TGTGCCAGCACGACTAGCGACACCTACGAGCAGTACTTC
CASTTSDTYEQYF
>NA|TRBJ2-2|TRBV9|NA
TGTGCCTGCAGCGTAGTAGGGTACACCGGGGAGCTGTTTTTT
CACSVVGYTGELFF
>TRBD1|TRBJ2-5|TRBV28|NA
TGTGCCACCCTAAAGGACAGGGACTCTAATGAGCAGTACTTC
CATLKDRDSNEQYF
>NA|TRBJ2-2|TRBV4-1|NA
TGCGCCAGCAGCCTCTCCAACACGGTAGTCTTGACAGGTGCCACGGAGCTGTTTTTT
CASSLSNTVVLTGATELFF
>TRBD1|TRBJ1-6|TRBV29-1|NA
TGCAGCGCAAAGGGACAGGGGGATTCACCCCTCCACTTT
CSAKGQGDSPLHF
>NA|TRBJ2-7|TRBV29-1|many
TGCAGCGTGGGCGATAGGAACGAGCAGTACTTC
CSVGDRNEQYF
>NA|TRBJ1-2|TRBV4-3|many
TGCGCCAGCAGCCAAGATTGGTCCAGTAACTATGGCTACACCTTC
CASSQDWSSNYGYTF
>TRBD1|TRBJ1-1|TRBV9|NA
TGTGCCAGCAGCGGGACAGGGCCCACTGAAGCTTTCTTT
CASSGTGPTEAFF
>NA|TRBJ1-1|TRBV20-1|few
TGCAGTGCTAGATCACCCGTTGAAGCTTTCTTT
CSARSPVEAFF
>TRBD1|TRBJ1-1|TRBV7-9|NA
TGTGCCAGCGGGTCCCGGGACAGGGGGGACACTGAAGCTTTCTTT
CASGSRDRGDTEAFF
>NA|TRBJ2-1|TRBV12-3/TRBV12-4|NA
TGTGCCAGCAGTTTTGCCAACAGGGTCTTATCCAGTGAGCAGTTCTTC
CASSFANRVLSSEQFF
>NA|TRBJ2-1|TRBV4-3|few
TGCGCCAGCAGCCAAGAGGTCCGGACATTATCCTACAATGAGCAGTTCTTC
CASSQEVRTLSYNEQFF
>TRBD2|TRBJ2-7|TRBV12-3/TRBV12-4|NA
TGTGCCAGCAGTTCTAGCGGGGTCTCCTACAATGAGCAGTACTTC
CASSSSGVSYNEQYF
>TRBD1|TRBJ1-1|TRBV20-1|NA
TGCAGTGCTAAAAAAGACAGGGTTCGGAACACTGAAGCTTTCTTT
CSAKKDRVRNTEAFF
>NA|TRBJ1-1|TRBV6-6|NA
TGTGCCAGCAGTCCCTTCCCAGCAGGGGCCATGAACACTGAAGCTTTCTTT
CASSPFPAGAMNTEAFF
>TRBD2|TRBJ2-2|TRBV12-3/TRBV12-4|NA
TGTGCCAGCAGTCGACTAGCGGAGAACACCGGGGAGCTGTTTTTT
CASSRLAENTGELFF
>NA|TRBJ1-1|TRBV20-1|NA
TGCAGTGCTAGAGTCCGACAGGTTTGTGAAGCTTTCTTT
CSARVRQVCEAFF
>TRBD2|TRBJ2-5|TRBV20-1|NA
TGCAGTGCTAGGGGACTAGACTTACAGACCCAGTACTTC
CSARGLDLQTQYF
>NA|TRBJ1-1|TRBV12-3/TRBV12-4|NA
TGTGCCAGCAGACTCGTGGGGGGCGGGAACACTGAAGCTTTCTTT
CASRLVGGGNTEAFF
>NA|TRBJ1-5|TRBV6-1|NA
TGTGCCAGCAGACCACCTTCTTCAGGGGCCCGCCAAGGTCAGCCCCAGCATTTT
CASRPPSSGARQGQPQHF
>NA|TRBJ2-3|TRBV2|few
TGTGCCAGCAGCTTACAGGGATTTTATCCAGATACGCAGTATTTT
CASSLQGFYPDTQYF
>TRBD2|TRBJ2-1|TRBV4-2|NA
TGTGCCAGCAGCCAGTTCCTAGCGGGAAATGAGCAGTTCTTC
CASSQFLAGNEQFF
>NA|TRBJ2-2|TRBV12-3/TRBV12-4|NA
TGTGCCAGCAGTTTAAGGCCGACCACCGGGGAGCTGTTTTTT
CASSLRPTTGELFF
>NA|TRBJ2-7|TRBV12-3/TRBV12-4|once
TGTGCCAGCAGGTTGGTATACTACGAGCAGTACTTC
CASRLVYYEQYF
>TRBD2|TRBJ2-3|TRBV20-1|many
TGCAGTGCTAGAGATTTTCTGACTAGCGGGGGTATTGATACGCAGTATTTT
CSARDFLTSGGIDTQYF